The clone carrying this T cell receptor (beta chain) was recorded at least ten times. Its antigen remains unidentified. V was pared by 4 bases and J by 6 bases, with 19 bases between. This CDR3 spans 16 amino acids. CDR1 and CDR2 (germline): MNHEY, SVGEGT. Naive CD8 T cells were FACS-sorted by CD8+CD4-CCR7+CD45RA+ markers. The data are from a study of molecular identifiers for immune sequencing clone quantification. The overall study: In replicates, RNA taken from roughly 20,000 or 100,000 naive CD8 cells was divided five ways, and four portions underwent sequencing.

Findings and limits, study-wide: Clonotypes topping 20 RNA copies carried over 98% of effector molecules but under 1% of naive ones.

From the PCR reads, TCRdb called clonotypes with MiXCR, one entry per CDR3 protein. Of some 590,000 distinct CDR3 sequences in the sample, roughly 25% were seen once. The TCR comes from a human donor in good health. Some libraries in this study had Jurkat cell RNA spiked in. The sequenced sample was naive CD8+ T cells from blood, with Jurkat cell RNA spiked in. This sample's subset: FACS-sorted CD8+CD4-CCR7+CD45RA+ naive T cells. This chain uses TRBV6-2 or TRBV6-3 with TRBJ1-5; D not resolved. Here the CDR3 DNA reads TGTGCCAGCAGTTCGACACTAGACAATTTCCGTCAGCCCCAGCATTTT. Amino acids: CASSSTLDNFRQPQHF.